This entry lists 16 T cell receptor beta chains sequenced from one sample in a study of CD8+CD57+ T cells in acquired aplastic anemia. TCR beta VDJ and CDR3 profiling used genomic DNA as template. TCRdb called the reads again in MiXCR, with one record for every CDR3 protein. The sample lists about 170,000 distinct CDR3 sequences, about three fifths seen once, with about 50% in the top ten. The sequencing sample was made of sorted CD4+, CD8+, or CD8+CD57+ T cells (not recorded which) from PBMCs. The receptors here all came from a human donor in good health.

As concerns this clonotype: Relative to the germline gene, one junction end is altered; a read error may explain this. This sequence joins TRBV11-3 and TRBJ2-1, with D tentatively TRBD2 (6 bases). From germline, CDR1 is SGHNT and CDR2 YENEEA. The CDR3 has 13 amino acids. CDR3 in amino acids: CASSLTRLNEQFF. CDR3 nucleotide sequence: TGCGCCAGCAGCTTGACTAGATTAAATGAGCAGTTCTTC.

A remark on this clonotype: The DNA is omitted, as the CDR3 cannot be located on it reliably, and the CDR3 follows TCRdb's listing. V gene TRBV5-6 combines with J gene TRBJ2-2; no DNA check was done on the table's D call, TRBD1. CDR1 and CDR2 from the germline V gene are SGHDT and YYEEEE. The CDR3 has 23 amino acids, counting both end residues. CDR3 loop: CASSLDPGSYEQYFGPGTGELFF.

This clonotype was recorded a few times. The chain uses TRBV20-1 and TRBJ2-7; 8 bases are a match to TRBD1. This CDR3 contains 13 residues. V was clipped by 7 bases and J by 1 base; unmatched bases: 6. Germline assignment: CDR1 DFQATT and CDR2 SNEGSKA (reference sequence). Written as DNA, the CDR3 is TGCAGTGGAGGGACAGGACCTTCCTACGAGCAGTACTTC. Translation: CSGGTGPSYEQYF.

The genes are TRBV6-2 or TRBV6-3 and TRBJ2-1; 7 positions match TRBD1. Trimming removed 5 bases from V and 7 bases from J; junction bases left unmatched: 8. In germline, CDR1 is MNHEY, CDR2 SVGEGT. The CDR3 extends over 14 amino acids. The CDR3 here is CASSQTGNVNEQFF. The CDR3 DNA reads as TGTGCCAGCAGTCAGACAGGGAATGTTAATGAGCAGTTCTTC.

Details on this clonotype: Since the CDR3 does not end with the conserved phenylalanine or tryptophan, this likely comes from a read error. The chain combines TRBV7-2 with TRBJ1-2; D gene unclear. With 5 bases removed from V and 4 bases from J, the gap between germline ends came to 14 bases. Per germline, CDR1 SGHTA and CDR2 FQGNSA. This CDR3 spans 14 amino acids. The CDR3 sequence: CASSVAGPTYGYTS. The CDR3 nucleotides are TGTGCCAGCAGCGTTGCTGGACCGACCTATGGCTACACCTCC.

This CDR3 is CSLGEFYGYTF. The CDR3, as DNA: TGCAGCCTAGGGGAGTTTTATGGCTACACCTTC. V is TRBV29-1 and J is TRBJ1-2; possibly TRBD1 for D (5 bases). Trimming removed 8 bases at V and 5 bases at J, with 12 bases between. Germline assignment: CDR1 SQVTM and CDR2 ANQGSEA. This CDR3 is built from 11 residues.

The chain combines TRBV30 with TRBJ2-3; D gene unclear. V was pared by 5 bases and J by 3 bases, with 12 bases between. Germline CDR1 is GTSNPN and CDR2 is SVGIG (reference sequence). The CDR3 has 13 amino acids. CDR3 DNA sequence: TGTGCCTGGGACCGATTTTTGACAGATACGCAGTATTTT. Encoded protein: CAWDRFLTDTQYF.

On this clonotype itself: The junction departs from the called germline gene at one end, perhaps through a read error. The chain is built from TRBV15 and TRBJ2-1, with a tentative D call TRBD2 (6 bases). Germline assignment: CDR1 LNHNV and CDR2 YYDKDF (reference sequence). The CDR3 is 14 amino acids. The CDR3 sequence: CATSSTPWGGEQFF. The DNA for the CDR3 is TGTGCCACGAGCAGCACCCCGTGGGGAGGAGAGCAGTTCTTC.

About this clonotype itself: The junction differs from germline at one of its ends, possibly a read error. The V gene is TRBV7-9, the J gene TRBJ1-2; 7 bases line up with TRBD1. The CDR3 runs 14 residues. CDR1 and CDR2 from the germline V gene are SEHNR and FQNEAQ (reference sequence). The CDR3 loop reads CASSSGDRIYGYAF. The CDR3 DNA follows: TGTGCCAGCAGCTCAGGGGACAGAATATATGGCTACGCCTTC.

This clonotype has a handful of counts. The chain links TRBV7-2 to TRBJ2-6; no clear D gene. This CDR3 region has 15 residues. CDR1 SGHTA and CDR2 FQGNSA come from the germline V gene. Trimming took 4 bases from V and 0 from J, leaving 7 bases between them. This CDR3 is CASSSRNSGANVLTF. CDR3 in DNA: TGTGCCAGCAGCTCACGGAACTCTGGGGCCAACGTCCTGACTTTC.

This clonotype came up many times. The chain joins TRBV20-1 to TRBJ2-1, with unresolved D. There are 13 residues in the CDR3. Looked up from germline, CDR1 is DFQATT and CDR2 is SNEGSKA (reference sequence). V shed 0 bases and J shed 4 bases, with 7 bases lying between them. The CDR3 DNA sequence: TGCAGTGCTAGAGACTCAGAATACAATGAGCAGTTCTTC. It specifies CSARDSEYNEQFF.

This clonotype was observed a few times. V and J are TRBV20-1 and TRBJ2-7, with TRBD1 matching over 8 bases. This CDR3 region has 15 residues. With V trimmed by 0 bases and J by 1 base, 5 bases remained unmatched. The germline V gene has CDR1 DFQATT and CDR2 SNEGSKA (reference sequence). CDR3 nucleotide sequence: TGCAGTGCTAGAGATTTTCGGACAGGGTCCTACGAGCAGTACTTC. It specifies CSARDFRTGSYEQYF.

V and J are TRBV29-1 and TRBJ2-7; a possible D gene is TRBD2 (6 bases). Germline V lookup: CDR1 SQVTM, CDR2 ANQGSEA. Trimming took 3 bases from V and 7 from J, leaving 13 bases between them. CDR3 length: 12 residues. The DNA for the CDR3 is TGCAGCGTTGAGGACATGGAGGGGGAGCAGTACTTC. Encoded protein: CSVEDMEGEQYF.

The chain combines TRBV9 with TRBJ2-1, with D unresolved. Looked up from germline, CDR1 is SGDLS and CDR2 is YYNGEE. The CDR3 totals 11 residues. The V and J ends lost 1 base and 8 bases respectively, with 4 bases between them. The chain's CDR3 is CASSVSHEQFF. DNA of the CDR3: TGTGCCAGCAGCGTATCCCATGAGCAGTTCTTC.

This clonotype was detected ten times or more. This chain links TRBV27 with TRBJ1-5; tentatively, D is TRBD1 (6 bases). This CDR3 has 13 amino acids. V was shortened by 2 bases and J by 5 bases, with 7 bases between the two germline ends. The germline gives CDR1 MNHEY, CDR2 SMNVEV (reference sequence). CDR3: CASSLRGDQPQHF. The DNA of the CDR3 is TGTGCCAGCAGTTTAAGGGGGGATCAGCCCCAGCATTTT.

There are many counts of this clonotype. V is TRBV7-8 and J is TRBJ2-7; TRBD2 matches 11 bases. V was pared by 4 bases and J by 4 bases, with 3 bases of the junction left unmatched. Germline CDR1 SGHVS, CDR2 FQNEAQ. There are 14 residues in the CDR3. The CDR3 DNA reads as TGTGCCAGCAGCTCAGGACTAGCGGGTTACGAGCAGTACTTC. It encodes CASSSGLAGYEQYF.